This T cell receptor (beta chain) was captured by sequencing in a study of T-cell memory formation after mild COVID-19. Study context: Most TCR clusters belonged to a single donor. Study-level findings and limits: Whereas later expanders leaned CD4+, clones contracting day 15 to 85 showed a balanced CD4/CD8 makeup. Mainly in CM and EM were contracting CD4+ clones; CD8+ were in EMRA.

The germline V and J ends were trimmed by 2 bases and 1 base, with 6 bases remaining between them. CDR1 MNHEY and CDR2 SVGEGT come from the germline V gene. This CDR3 has 14 residues. This clonotype was seen more than once but under ten times. Its antigen is as yet unknown. TCR alpha and TCR beta cDNA libraries with sample barcodes and UMIs came from 5'RACE using constant-segment primers. TCRdb used MiXCR to reprocess the 5' RACE reads, holding one entry per CDR3 protein. The sample comprises some 120,000 distinct CDR3 sequences, roughly 15% of which are singletons, and about 15% rests with the top ten.

The clonotype originates from an adult woman who had mild COVID-19 (a few samples of this study predate the infection). Cell type and time point are not known. The chain couples TRBV6-2 or TRBV6-3 to TRBJ2-1; D unresolved. Specimen: PBMCs or a T cell subset sorted from them (not recorded which). DNA for the CDR3: TGTGCCAGCAGTTACACTGTGTCCTACAATGAGCAGTTCTTC. Protein product: CASSYTVSYNEQFF.